The 23 T cell receptor beta chains below come from one sample, sequenced in a study of cytomegalovirus exposure and HLA in healthy donors. The PCR made use of 60 Vbeta and 13 Jbeta primers. Assay used: immunoSEQ multiplex PCR; TCRdb lists only in-frame clones, some missing. The profile shows more than 250,000 clones, about 90% of them singletons. What was sequenced was PBMCs. Receptors were obtained from a woman between 18 and 30 years old in good health and CMV-seronegative.

The V gene is TRBV5-1, the J gene TRBJ2-3; 8 nucleotides agree with TRBD2. The germline V gene has CDR1 SGHRS and CDR2 YFSETQ. The V segment lost 4 bases and the J segment 3 bases; nucleotides outside the gene matches: 13. The CDR3 runs to 17 residues. DNA of the CDR3: TGCGCCAGCAGCCCCACGTCAGGTGGCGGGGGGACAGATACGCAGTATTTT. This encodes CASSPTSGGGGTDTQYF.

The CDR3, as DNA: TGCGCCAGCACCCGTCTAGCGGGGAGCACAGATACGCAGTATTTT. Encoded protein: CASTRLAGSTDTQYF. The V gene is TRBV5-1, the J gene TRBJ2-3, with 9 bases that match TRBD2. The CDR3 has 15 amino acids. Germline CDR1 and CDR2: SGHRS and YFSETQ. Trimming took 6 bases from V and 0 from J; bases not matched to a gene: 5.

The chain is built from TRBV23-1 and TRBJ2-1; 7 nucleotides line up with TRBD2. TRBV23-1 is flagged as an ORF with uncertain function. This CDR3 contains 16 residues. Trimming cost V 3 bases and J 3 bases; bases outside gene matches: 8. The CDR3, as DNA: TGCGCCAGCAGTCACCCGGCTTCTAGCGGCTACAATGAGCAGTTCTTC. Protein sequence: CASSHPASSGYNEQFF.

The chain joins TRBV2 to TRBJ2-5; possible D gene TRBD1, 6 bases. The CDR3 has 15 residues. The germline CDR1 and CDR2 sequences are SNHLY and FYNNEI. Trimming removed 3 bases from V and 5 bases from J, with 16 bases in between. The CDR3 DNA is TGTGCCAGCAGTGACCACAAGAGGGGGAAGGAGACCCAGTACTTC. It translates to CASSDHKRGKETQYF.

This sequence joins TRBV27 and TRBJ2-2; 8 nucleotides line up with TRBD1. The germline V gene has CDR1 MNHEY and CDR2 SMNVEV (reference sequence). The CDR3 has 14 residues. V lost 5 bases to trimming and J lost 7 bases; unmatched junction nucleotides: 6. The chain's CDR3 is CASSLGQGVGELFF. Here the CDR3 DNA reads TGTGCCAGCAGTCTTGGACAGGGTGTCGGGGAGCTGTTTTTT.

This clone was observed once. The chain carries TRBV19 and TRBJ1-1; D is uncertain. Germline lookup yields CDR1 LNHDA and CDR2 SQIVND (reference sequence). Trimming cost V 5 bases and J 5 bases, with 12 bases left between them. The CDR3 has 13 residues. The DNA for the CDR3 is TGTGCCAGTAGTGCCCTTGTGAGTACTGAAGCTTTCTTT. Translated, it gives CASSALVSTEAFF.

The chain links TRBV4-1 to TRBJ1-5; tentatively, D is TRBD1 (6 bases). V was shortened by 8 bases and J by 3 bases, with 17 bases between the two germline ends. This CDR3 has 15 amino acids. CDR1 and CDR2 (germline): MGHRA, YSYEKL. Here the CDR3 reads CASGSGGFYNQPQHF. The CDR3 DNA is TGCGCCAGCGGATCTGGGGGCTTTTACAATCAGCCCCAGCATTTT.

The chain employs TRBV2 and TRBJ2-2, with TRBD1 as a possible D gene (5 bases). Trimming shortened V by 7 bases and J by 2 bases, and 17 bases separated the two germline ends. There are 16 residues in the CDR3. Germline V CDR1 and CDR2: SNHLY, FYNNEI. The CDR3 protein is CASILMRTLNTGELFF. In nucleotides, the CDR3 is TGTGCCAGCATCTTGATGAGGACACTAAACACCGGGGAGCTGTTTTTT.

This clone has only one observation. The chain combines TRBV10-3 with TRBJ1-2, with 8 bases lining up with TRBD1. The CDR3 covers 14 residues. J gave up 7 bases and V 3 bases, and 7 bases lay outside the gene matches. Germline V gene data show CDR1 as ENHRY and CDR2 as SYGVKD. The CDR3 reads CAISDRQGAGGYTF. CDR3 DNA: TGTGCCATCAGTGATCGGCAGGGGGCCGGTGGCTACACCTTC.

V gene TRBV2 combines with J gene TRBJ1-1; the match to TRBD1 covers 8 bases. Germline V gives CDR1 SNHLY, CDR2 FYNNEI. With 6 bases clipped from V and 1 base from J, the junction kept 4 bases outside the gene matches. The CDR3 loop spans 14 amino acids. This chain's CDR3 is CASRQGAGNTEAFF. CDR3 sequence (DNA): TGTGCCAGCAGGCAGGGGGCCGGGAACACTGAAGCTTTCTTT.

This clone appeared a single time. This chain links TRBV13 with TRBJ1-3, with 8 bases lining up with TRBD1. Trimming took 5 bases from V and 1 from J; bases not matched to a gene: 7. The CDR3 runs 16 residues. Germline V gene sequence: CDR1 PRHDT, CDR2 FYEKMQ (reference sequence). Written as DNA, the CDR3 is TGTGCCAGCAGCACCCGGACAGGGACTTCTGGAAACACCATATATTTT. Its translation is CASSTRTGTSGNTIYF.

The chain employs TRBV6-6 and TRBJ2-1; TRBD1 matches 10 bases. The J segment lost 3 bases and the V segment lost 5 bases, leaving 4 bases of the junction unmatched. Germline V gene lookup returns CDR1 MNHNY and CDR2 SVGAGI (reference sequence). The CDR3 sequence is 15 residues long. CDR3 region: CASSQDRGNYNEQFF. The DNA of the CDR3 is TGTGCCAGCAGTCAGGACAGGGGGAACTACAATGAGCAGTTCTTC.

CDR3 sequence: CAISGQGGNYGYTF. The CDR3, as DNA: TGTGCCATCAGTGGACAGGGTGGAAACTATGGCTACACCTTC. The rearrangement joins TRBV10-3 to TRBJ1-2, with 7 nucleotides matching TRBD1. CDR1 and CDR2 from the germline V gene are ENHRY and SYGVKD. Losses at the gene ends were 4 bases for V and 2 bases for J; bases not matched to a gene: 4. This CDR3 spans 14 amino acids.

The CDR3 is CSVFRDRDQPQHF. The CDR3 DNA is TGCAGCGTCTTCCGGGACAGGGATCAGCCCCAGCATTTT. This sequence joins TRBV29-1 and TRBJ1-5, with 9 bases matching TRBD1. V gave up 6 bases and J gave up 5 bases; unmatched junction bases: 5. Germline lookup yields CDR1 SQVTM and CDR2 ANQGSEA. This CDR3 has 13 residues. Using reference TRBV29-1 and TRBJ1-5 for the parts outside the CDR3, the full variable domain is SAVISQKPSRDICQRGTSLTIQCQVDSQVTMMFWYRQQPGQSLTLIATANQGSEATYESGFVIDKFPISRPNLTFSTLTVSNMSPEDSSIYLCSVFRDRDQPQHFGDGTRLSIL.

The V call is TRBV19, the J call TRBJ1-4; D is uncertain. The V end lost 8 bases, the J end lost 0 bases, and 31 bases lay between the germline ends. There are 21 residues in the CDR3. CDR1 is LNHDA and CDR2 is SQIVND in the germline V gene (reference sequence). CDR3 sequence (DNA): TGTGCCAGTTCCCCCCACCGGGGATCGGTTCCTTATTTGTCAACTAATGAAAAACTGTTTTTT. Protein product: CASSPHRGSVPYLSTNEKLFF.

In the case of this clone: The junction does not match germline at one end; this may be a read error. The chain carries TRBV7-9 and TRBJ2-2, with no clear D. CDR1 and CDR2 (germline): SEHNR, FQNEAQ (reference sequence). The CDR3 is 13 amino acids. The CDR3 nucleotides are TGTTCCAGCAGCTTCCGACGGGCCGGGGAGCTGTTTTTT. As protein: CSSSFRRAGELFF.

The CDR3 sequence is CAWAWTGESNQPQHF. The CDR3 nucleotides read TGTGCCTGGGCCTGGACAGGGGAGAGCAATCAGCCCCAGCATTTT. The chain employs TRBV30 and TRBJ1-5, with TRBD1 matching over 9 bases. V lost 5 bases to trimming and J lost 1 base; unmatched junction nucleotides: 6. This CDR3 is 15 amino acids long. CDR1 is GTSNPN, CDR2 SVGIG, per germline (reference sequence).

The V and J genes are TRBV19 and TRBJ2-5, with TRBD2 identical over 13 bases. Germline CDR1 is LNHDA and CDR2 is SQIVND (reference sequence). The CDR3 length is 16 residues. J lost 2 bases, V lost 3 bases, and 3 bases had no gene match. The CDR3 is CASSIPTSGGQETQYF. The CDR3 DNA reads TGTGCCAGTAGTATCCCGACTAGCGGGGGGCAAGAGACCCAGTACTTC.

This sequence joins TRBV6-5 and TRBJ1-2; 9 positions match TRBD1. Germline values: CDR1 MNHEY, CDR2 SVGAGI. V lost 6 bases to trimming and J lost 7 bases; unmatched junction nucleotides: 9. CDR3 size: 14 residues. The CDR3 bases are TGTGCCAGCAGCCGGGGGGACAGGGTCGCTGGCTACACCTTC. It is translated as CASSRGDRVAGYTF.

The chain couples TRBV7-3 to TRBJ2-1, with D perhaps matching TRBD1 (5 bases). Trimming cost V 2 bases and J 2 bases, with 10 bases left between them. This CDR3 comprises 15 residues. Germline V CDR1 and CDR2: SGHTA, FQGTGA. CDR3: CASSLGQGTYNEQFF. Here the CDR3 DNA reads TGTGCCAGCAGCTTAGGGCAGGGAACCTACAATGAGCAGTTCTTC.

CDR3 DNA: TGCGCCAGCAGCCAAGCAGGGGACACCGGGGAGCTGTTTTTT. It encodes CASSQAGDTGELFF. This chain links TRBV4-1 with TRBJ2-2, with D perhaps matching TRBD1 (6 bases). CDR1 is MGHRA and CDR2 is YSYEKL in the germline V gene. Deletions cut 1 base from V and 3 bases from J, with 6 bases between. CDR3 length: 14 residues.

The rearrangement links TRBV7-3 to TRBJ1-1, with a tentative D call TRBD1 (6 bases). Germline assignment: CDR1 SGHTA and CDR2 FQGTGA. This CDR3 has 13 residues. The germline V and J ends were trimmed by 2 bases and 4 bases, with 8 bases remaining between them. Written as DNA, the CDR3 is TGTGCCAGCAGCTTAGGGGGCGGCACTGAAGCTTTCTTT. It encodes CASSLGGGTEAFF.

This sequence joins TRBV7-2 and TRBJ1-5; D remains unclear. V lost 8 bases to trimming and J lost 4 bases, with 9 bases between them. The germline CDR1 and CDR2 sequences are SGHTA and FQGNSA. The CDR3 has 12 residues. CDR3 region: CASARGNQPQHF. The DNA for the CDR3 is TGTGCCAGCGCCAGAGGGAATCAGCCCCAGCATTTT.